The rows below give T cell receptor beta chains drawn from one sample of a study of blood T cell repertoires in COVID-19. Only in-frame clones appear in the TCRdb table, and some are missing; sequencing was by immunoSEQ multiplex PCR. The data hold about 100,000 clones, with roughly 80% observed a single time. The sample taken for sequencing was peripheral blood. Receptors originate from a woman in her 70s with acute or convalescent COVID-19. CDR3s include the opening cysteine and the closing phenylalanine or tryptophan. The D gene is left open where the match is weak. Not all rows give a size; the values are once, few, many and, for expanded clones, a class.

CDR3nt: TGTGCCACCGAATCCGGGATAAACACCGGGGAGCTGTTTTTT; CDR3aa: CATESGINTGELFF; j_gene: TRBJ2-2; d_gene: NA; abundance: NA; v_gene: TRBV18
CDR3nt: TGTGCCAGCAGGTCGAGCGGGGCGGGCACAGATACGCAGTATTTT; CDR3aa: CASRSSGAGTDTQYF; j_gene: TRBJ2-3; d_gene: TRBD2; abundance: NA; v_gene: TRBV6-6
CDR3nt: TGTGCCAGCTCACCAGTCGGGACAGATTCTAACTATGGCTACACCTTC; CDR3aa: CASSPVGTDSNYGYTF; j_gene: TRBJ1-2; d_gene: TRBD1; abundance: NA; v_gene: TRBV18
CDR3nt: TGTGCCAGCAGCCAATCCGGGGTCGGTCAGCCCCAGCATTTT; CDR3aa: CASSQSGVGQPQHF; j_gene: TRBJ1-5; d_gene: NA; abundance: NA; v_gene: TRBV14
CDR3nt: TGTGCCAGCAGTCCCCCCGCCGGGGGGAGAAGATCACCCCTCCACTTT; CDR3aa: CASSPPAGGRRSPLHF; j_gene: TRBJ1-6; d_gene: NA; abundance: NA; v_gene: TRBV28
CDR3nt: TGCGCCAGCAGCTTCCGACAGGGGGCGGGTGAAGCTTTCTTT; CDR3aa: CASSFRQGAGEAFF; j_gene: TRBJ1-1; d_gene: TRBD1; abundance: NA; v_gene: TRBV5-1
CDR3nt: TGTGCCAGTACCCGACAGGCAGGGACTAATGAAAAACTGTTTTTT; CDR3aa: CASTRQAGTNEKLFF; j_gene: TRBJ1-4; d_gene: NA; abundance: NA; v_gene: TRBV19
CDR3nt: TGTGCCAGCAGCGGGACAGGGACAAATCAGCCCCAGCATTTT; CDR3aa: CASSGTGTNQPQHF; j_gene: TRBJ1-5; d_gene: TRBD1; abundance: NA; v_gene: TRBV2
CDR3nt: TGTGCCAGCTGGTCGAAAGGGGTTCAGTGGGGTGGCTACACCTTC; CDR3aa: CASWSKGVQWGGYTF; j_gene: TRBJ1-2; d_gene: NA; abundance: NA; v_gene: TRBV27
CDR3nt: TGTGCCAGCAGTAACAGGGCTACTAATGAAAAACTGTTTTTT; CDR3aa: CASSNRATNEKLFF; j_gene: TRBJ1-4; d_gene: NA; abundance: NA; v_gene: TRBV6-5
CDR3nt: TGTGCCATCAGTGAGGGGGCAGGCCACTCTGGGGCCAACGTCCTGACTTTC; CDR3aa: CAISEGAGHSGANVLTF; j_gene: TRBJ2-6; d_gene: NA; abundance: NA; v_gene: TRBV10-3
CDR3nt: TGTGCCAGTAGTCGGGGGGCCGACACCTCTAACTATGGCTACACCTTC; CDR3aa: CASSRGADTSNYGYTF; j_gene: TRBJ1-2; d_gene: NA; abundance: NA; v_gene: TRBV19
CDR3nt: TGTGCCATCAGTGTCGACAGGAACTATGGCTACACCTTC; CDR3aa: CAISVDRNYGYTF; j_gene: TRBJ1-2; d_gene: NA; abundance: NA; v_gene: TRBV10-3
CDR3nt: TGCGCCAGCAGCCAAGTACGGGATCTAGATACGCAGTATTTT; CDR3aa: CASSQVRDLDTQYF; j_gene: TRBJ2-3; d_gene: NA; abundance: NA; v_gene: TRBV4-1
CDR3nt: TGTGCCCTACGACGAGACATGAACACTGAAGCTTTCTTT; CDR3aa: CALRRDMNTEAFF; j_gene: TRBJ1-1; d_gene: NA; abundance: once; v_gene: TRBV2
CDR3nt: TGTGCCAGCAGCTTAAGTACTGTCTACAATGAGCAGTTCTTC; CDR3aa: CASSLSTVYNEQFF; j_gene: TRBJ2-1; d_gene: NA; abundance: NA; v_gene: TRBV7-9
CDR3nt: TGTGCCAGTAGAAAAGGACAGTATGGCTACACCTTC; CDR3aa: CASRKGQYGYTF; j_gene: TRBJ1-2; d_gene: NA; abundance: few; v_gene: TRBV19
CDR3nt: TGTGCCAGCAGCCCCGGGGGCAATCAGCCCCAGCATTTT; CDR3aa: CASSPGGNQPQHF; j_gene: TRBJ1-5; d_gene: NA; abundance: NA; v_gene: TRBV7-2
CDR3nt: TGTGCCAGCAGCTTGTCAGGCTCCCCTGGGGAGACCCAGTACTTC; CDR3aa: CASSLSGSPGETQYF; j_gene: TRBJ2-5; d_gene: NA; abundance: once; v_gene: TRBV7-8
CDR3nt: TGTGCCAGCAGCGTAGGACAGGGGACGGGAAACACCATATATTTT; CDR3aa: CASSVGQGTGNTIYF; j_gene: TRBJ1-3; d_gene: TRBD1; abundance: few; v_gene: TRBV9
CDR3nt: TGTGCCAGCAGCCACTCAGATACGCAGTATTTT; CDR3aa: CASSHSDTQYF; j_gene: TRBJ2-3; d_gene: NA; abundance: NA; v_gene: TRBV3-1/TRBV3-2
CDR3nt: TGTGCCAGCACTAGGTCAGGGGATGTGGAGCAGTACTTC; CDR3aa: CASTRSGDVEQYF; j_gene: TRBJ2-7; d_gene: NA; abundance: once; v_gene: TRBV6-5
CDR3nt: TGCGCCAGCAGCCAAGATTTAGGAGACAGGGGGCTTAACTATGGCTACACCTTC; CDR3aa: CASSQDLGDRGLNYGYTF; j_gene: TRBJ1-2; d_gene: TRBD1; abundance: NA; v_gene: TRBV4-3
CDR3nt: TGTGCCAGTAGTAAACAGAACACTAATGAAAAACTGTTTTTT; CDR3aa: CASSKQNTNEKLFF; j_gene: TRBJ1-4; d_gene: NA; abundance: NA; v_gene: TRBV19
CDR3nt: TGCAGTGCTAGTACTACAGGGGGCGATTATGGCTACACCTTC; CDR3aa: CSASTTGGDYGYTF; j_gene: TRBJ1-2; d_gene: TRBD1; abundance: NA; v_gene: TRBV20-1
CDR3nt: TGCGCCAGCAGTCGAGACATCTCCGGGGCCAACGTCCTGACTTTC; CDR3aa: CASSRDISGANVLTF; j_gene: TRBJ2-6; d_gene: NA; abundance: NA; v_gene: TRBV5-1
CDR3nt: TGTGCCAGCAGCACAGACAGGCGGAGCTCCTATAATTCACCCCTCCACTTT; CDR3aa: CASSTDRRSSYNSPLHF; j_gene: TRBJ1-6; d_gene: NA; abundance: many; v_gene: TRBV7-2
CDR3nt: TGTGCCAGCAGCGTCGCGGGACGAACTAACACCGGGGAGCTGTTTTTT; CDR3aa: CASSVAGRTNTGELFF; j_gene: TRBJ2-2; d_gene: NA; abundance: NA; v_gene: TRBV7-8
CDR3nt: TGTGCCAGCAGCTTGGGGGGGGTCTTGGGAGAAAAACTGTTTTTT; CDR3aa: CASSLGGVLGEKLFF; j_gene: TRBJ1-4; d_gene: NA; abundance: NA; v_gene: TRBV7-6
CDR3nt: TGTGCCAGCACTGAACGGCTAGCGGGGCAAGAGACCCAGTACTTC; CDR3aa: CASTERLAGQETQYF; j_gene: TRBJ2-5; d_gene: TRBD2; abundance: few; v_gene: TRBV2
CDR3nt: TGTGCCAGCAGCTTACTTGGCGGGACAGGGGCCTACAATGAGCAGTTCTTC; CDR3aa: CASSLLGGTGAYNEQFF; j_gene: TRBJ2-1; d_gene: TRBD1; abundance: NA; v_gene: TRBV7-8
CDR3nt: TGTGCCAGCTTTTCGGCGGGAGAATTCTCTGGCTACACCTTC; CDR3aa: CASFSAGEFSGYTF; j_gene: TRBJ1-2; d_gene: NA; abundance: NA; v_gene: TRBV28
CDR3nt: TGTGCCAGCAGCGCGACGGGACTAGCGGGGGGGTTGTCATATTACAATGAGCAGTTCTTC; CDR3aa: CASSATGLAGGLSYYNEQFF; j_gene: TRBJ2-1; d_gene: TRBD2; abundance: NA; v_gene: TRBV9
CDR3nt: TGTGCCAGCAGCTTAGTTGACACAAACACTGAAGCTTTCTTT; CDR3aa: CASSLVDTNTEAFF; j_gene: TRBJ1-1; d_gene: NA; abundance: NA; v_gene: TRBV11-2
CDR3nt: TGTGCCAGCAGCTCTCCGACGGGAGGAGAGAACACCATATATTTT; CDR3aa: CASSSPTGGENTIYF; j_gene: TRBJ1-3; d_gene: NA; abundance: NA; v_gene: TRBV5-4
CDR3nt: TGCAGCGTTAACCCGACAGGATCCGACGAACTGTTTTTT; CDR3aa: CSVNPTGSDELFF; j_gene: TRBJ1-4; d_gene: NA; abundance: NA; v_gene: TRBV29-1
CDR3nt: TGTGCCAGCAGTCCCCGGGGTGGACTAGCGGGGGGCGTATTCTCCTACGAGCAGTACTTC; CDR3aa: CASSPRGGLAGGVFSYEQYF; j_gene: TRBJ2-7; d_gene: TRBD2; abundance: NA; v_gene: TRBV6-6
CDR3nt: TGTGCCAGCAGCCCTAGCCTAGCGGGGCTGAACACCGGGGAGCTGTTTTTT; CDR3aa: CASSPSLAGLNTGELFF; j_gene: TRBJ2-2; d_gene: TRBD2; abundance: NA; v_gene: TRBV9
CDR3nt: TGTGCCATCAGTTCCAGGACCTACGAGCAGTACTTC; CDR3aa: CAISSRTYEQYF; j_gene: TRBJ2-7; d_gene: NA; abundance: few; v_gene: TRBV10-3
CDR3nt: TGTGCCAGCAGGAGAGAGGGCACTGAAGCTTTCTTT; CDR3aa: CASRREGTEAFF; j_gene: TRBJ1-1; d_gene: NA; abundance: NA; v_gene: TRBV9
CDR3nt: TGTGCCATCAGTGAGTCTCCACAGGGCTCTGGCTACACCTTC; CDR3aa: CAISESPQGSGYTF; j_gene: TRBJ1-2; d_gene: NA; abundance: NA; v_gene: TRBV10-3
CDR3nt: TGCGCCAGCAGCCAAGATTCTCGGGAGGAGCAGTTCTTC; CDR3aa: CASSQDSREEQFF; j_gene: TRBJ2-1; d_gene: NA; abundance: NA; v_gene: TRBV4-3
CDR3nt: TGTGCCAGCAGCCCTAGACTAGCTCCCTACGAGCAGTACTTC; CDR3aa: CASSPRLAPYEQYF; j_gene: TRBJ2-7; d_gene: TRBD2; abundance: NA; v_gene: TRBV7-8
CDR3nt: TGTGCCAGCAGCCGGGACAGTAGAAATACTGAAGCTTTCTTT; CDR3aa: CASSRDSRNTEAFF; j_gene: TRBJ1-1; d_gene: TRBD1; abundance: NA; v_gene: TRBV7-3
CDR3nt: TGTGCCAGCAGTGACTCGTTCCAGGATGAGCAGTTCTTC; CDR3aa: CASSDSFQDEQFF; j_gene: TRBJ2-1; d_gene: NA; abundance: few; v_gene: TRBV6-4
CDR3nt: TGTGCCAGCAGGTCGATTGGGGGCGATCCGGATACGCAGTATTTT; CDR3aa: CASRSIGGDPDTQYF; j_gene: TRBJ2-3; d_gene: NA; abundance: NA; v_gene: TRBV2
CDR3nt: TGTGCCAGCAGCCAAGACTCGTCCCGGGGGAAAGGCTACACCTTC; CDR3aa: CASSQDSSRGKGYTF; j_gene: TRBJ1-2; d_gene: NA; abundance: NA; v_gene: TRBV3-1/TRBV3-2
CDR3nt: TGTGCCAGCAGCTCCGCTAGCGTTCCACGGGCCCCCTCCACCCAGACCCAGTACTTC; CDR3aa: CASSSASVPRAPSTQTQYF; j_gene: TRBJ2-5; d_gene: NA; abundance: NA; v_gene: TRBV5-6
CDR3nt: TGTGCCAGCAGTGAATTGGGGACAGGGGGCCTGGAGACCCAGTACTTC; CDR3aa: CASSELGTGGLETQYF; j_gene: TRBJ2-5; d_gene: TRBD1; abundance: NA; v_gene: TRBV2
CDR3nt: TGTGCCAGCAGTTCTCGGACTAGCGTCTCCTACGAGCAGTACTTC; CDR3aa: CASSSRTSVSYEQYF; j_gene: TRBJ2-7; d_gene: TRBD2; abundance: NA; v_gene: TRBV6-1
CDR3nt: TGTGCCAGCAGTCCCTTGACAGGGGATCAGCCCCAGCATTTT; CDR3aa: CASSPLTGDQPQHF; j_gene: TRBJ1-5; d_gene: TRBD1; abundance: NA; v_gene: TRBV6-5
CDR3nt: TGTGCCAGCAGCTTAGTAGGACTAGCGGGGGGGTCGGAGACCCAGTACTTC; CDR3aa: CASSLVGLAGGSETQYF; j_gene: TRBJ2-5; d_gene: TRBD2; abundance: once; v_gene: TRBV7-2
CDR3nt: TGTGCCCTGGGGGGTCCGACAGGGGACAATGAGCAGTTCTTC; CDR3aa: CALGGPTGDNEQFF; j_gene: TRBJ2-1; d_gene: TRBD1; abundance: few; v_gene: TRBV7-9
CDR3nt: TGTGCCAGCAGCTCAGGGGGGACTGAAGCTTTCTTT; CDR3aa: CASSSGGTEAFF; j_gene: TRBJ1-1; d_gene: TRBD1; abundance: NA; v_gene: TRBV11-3